These T cell receptor beta chains were read from a single sample in a study of blood T cells in healthy people across ages. From the 5' RACE reads, TCRdb called clonotypes with MiXCR, one entry per CDR3 protein. The sample records some 1.5 million distinct CDR3 sequences, 35% to 45% being singletons. Sequenced sample: blood. These receptors were obtained from a woman aged 18-29 years in good health. CDR3s include the opening cysteine and the closing phenylalanine or tryptophan. A D gene is named only where the DNA matches it firmly. For some rows the clone size is stated as once, few or many, or as a class when expanded; others skip it.

d_gene: .; j_gene: TRBJ2-5; v_gene: TRBV20-1; abundance: few; CDR3nt: TGCAGTGCTAGAGTGCAGAACCTCCAAGAGACCCAGTACTTC; CDR3aa: CSARVQNLQETQYF
d_gene: TRBD1; j_gene: TRBJ2-3; v_gene: TRBV27; abundance: .; CDR3nt: TGTGCCAGCAGTCCTAGACAGGGTCCGCAGTATTTT; CDR3aa: CASSPRQGPQYF
d_gene: .; j_gene: TRBJ1-4; v_gene: TRBV7-2; abundance: .; CDR3nt: TGTGCCAGCAGCGGCGGGACTACTAATGAAAAACTGTTTTTT; CDR3aa: CASSGGTTNEKLFF
d_gene: .; j_gene: TRBJ1-6; v_gene: TRBV12-3/TRBV12-4; abundance: few; CDR3nt: TGTGCCAGCAGTTTAGCGCGGGGGCATAATTCACCCCTCCACTTT; CDR3aa: CASSLARGHNSPLHF
d_gene: TRBD1; j_gene: TRBJ2-7; v_gene: TRBV11-2; abundance: few; CDR3nt: TGTGCCAGCAGACGACCCGGGACAGGTTCCTACGAGCAGTACTTC; CDR3aa: CASRRPGTGSYEQYF
d_gene: .; j_gene: TRBJ1-5; v_gene: TRBV7-9; abundance: .; CDR3nt: TGTGCCAGCAGCCCCGGGTCTTATAGCAATCAGCCCCAGCATTTT; CDR3aa: CASSPGSYSNQPQHF
d_gene: TRBD2; j_gene: TRBJ2-1; v_gene: TRBV29-1; abundance: few; CDR3nt: TGCAGCGTGGGAGGACTAGCGGGTATAAGCTCCTACAATGAGCAGTTCTTC; CDR3aa: CSVGGLAGISSYNEQFF
d_gene: TRBD2; j_gene: TRBJ2-1; v_gene: TRBV12-5; abundance: .; CDR3nt: TGTGCTAGTGGTTTGGGGCTAGCGGGGGACAGAGATGAGCAGTTCTTC; CDR3aa: CASGLGLAGDRDEQFF
d_gene: TRBD1; j_gene: TRBJ1-1; v_gene: TRBV29-1; abundance: few; CDR3nt: TGCAGCGTTCGACAGGGCCGTCTGAACACTGAAGCTTTCTTT; CDR3aa: CSVRQGRLNTEAFF
d_gene: .; j_gene: TRBJ1-5; v_gene: TRBV6-1; abundance: .; CDR3nt: TGTGCCAGCAGTGAAACGCATAGCAATCAGCCCCAGCATTTT; CDR3aa: CASSETHSNQPQHF
d_gene: .; j_gene: TRBJ2-1; v_gene: TRBV7-9; abundance: few; CDR3nt: TGTGCCAGCAGCCCTAAGAACCCCAGGGACACGCGCTCCTACAATGAGCAGTTCTTC; CDR3aa: CASSPKNPRDTRSYNEQFF
d_gene: TRBD2; j_gene: TRBJ2-5; v_gene: TRBV30; abundance: .; CDR3nt: TGTGCCTGGAGCAAGACTAGCCTGGGAGAGACCCAGTACTTC; CDR3aa: CAWSKTSLGETQYF
d_gene: .; j_gene: TRBJ2-6; v_gene: TRBV7-9; abundance: .; CDR3nt: TGTGCCAGCAGCACCCCGGGGACCTTTTACTCTGGGGCCAACGTCCTGACTTTC; CDR3aa: CASSTPGTFYSGANVLTF
d_gene: .; j_gene: TRBJ1-5; v_gene: TRBV27; abundance: .; CDR3nt: TGTGCCAGCAGTTTATACGGGGATCAGCCCCAGCATTTT; CDR3aa: CASSLYGDQPQHF
d_gene: TRBD1; j_gene: TRBJ2-1; v_gene: TRBV10-3; abundance: few; CDR3nt: TGTGCCATCAGTTCAGCCGGGACAGATTACAATGAGCAGTTCTTC; CDR3aa: CAISSAGTDYNEQFF
d_gene: .; j_gene: TRBJ1-1; v_gene: TRBV4-1; abundance: .; CDR3nt: TGCGCCAGCAGCCACCGGGGAGGGAACGCTGAAGCTTTCTTT; CDR3aa: CASSHRGGNAEAFF
d_gene: TRBD2; j_gene: TRBJ2-7; v_gene: TRBV14; abundance: .; CDR3nt: TGTGCCAGCAGCCAGGGACTAGCGGGTAATAGCTACGAGCAGTACTTC; CDR3aa: CASSQGLAGNSYEQYF
d_gene: .; j_gene: TRBJ1-5; v_gene: TRBV20-1; abundance: .; CDR3nt: TGCAGTGCTCCCTCTCTAATGGGAGGCAATCAGCCCCAGCATTTT; CDR3aa: CSAPSLMGGNQPQHF
d_gene: .; j_gene: TRBJ2-3; v_gene: TRBV29-1; abundance: .; CDR3nt: TGCAGCCCCAGGACCGGAGATACGCAGTATTTT; CDR3aa: CSPRTGDTQYF
d_gene: .; j_gene: TRBJ2-5; v_gene: TRBV5-1; abundance: once; CDR3nt: TGCGCCGGCCGGACACCCTTCCAAGAGACCCAGTACTTC; CDR3aa: CAGRTPFQETQYF
d_gene: .; j_gene: TRBJ1-5; v_gene: TRBV12-3/TRBV12-4; abundance: .; CDR3nt: TGTGCCAGCAGTTTAGCGCTACAGGGAAGTCAGCCCCAGCATTTT; CDR3aa: CASSLALQGSQPQHF
d_gene: .; j_gene: TRBJ1-2; v_gene: TRBV7-9; abundance: .; CDR3nt: TGTGCCAGCAGCTTAACCGGGACGGATGGCTACACCTTC; CDR3aa: CASSLTGTDGYTF
d_gene: TRBD2; j_gene: TRBJ2-3; v_gene: TRBV28; abundance: few; CDR3nt: TGTGCCAGCAGTTTTTCAACACTAGCGGGAACACATACGCAGTATTTT; CDR3aa: CASSFSTLAGTHTQYF
d_gene: TRBD2; j_gene: TRBJ2-3; v_gene: TRBV4-1; abundance: few; CDR3nt: TGCGCCAGCAGCCGTGGCGGGGGGGCCTTTAGTGCAGATACGCAGTATTTT; CDR3aa: CASSRGGGAFSADTQYF
d_gene: TRBD1; j_gene: TRBJ1-2; v_gene: TRBV13; abundance: .; CDR3nt: TGTGCCAGCAGGGGGGACAGCGACCGTTGTGGCTACACCTTC; CDR3aa: CASRGDSDRCGYTF
d_gene: TRBD1; j_gene: TRBJ2-7; v_gene: TRBV4-3; abundance: .; CDR3nt: TGCGCCAGCAGCCAGACGGGACAGCCCTGCGAGCAGTACTTC; CDR3aa: CASSQTGQPCEQYF
d_gene: TRBD2; j_gene: TRBJ2-1; v_gene: TRBV6-2/TRBV6-3; abundance: .; CDR3nt: TGTGCCAGCAGTTACTCGAGTAACCTAGCGGGCCACTCCTACAATGAGCAGTTCTTC; CDR3aa: CASSYSSNLAGHSYNEQFF
d_gene: TRBD1; j_gene: TRBJ2-7; v_gene: TRBV4-3; abundance: .; CDR3nt: TGCGCCAGCAGCCGACATTTGGGGACAGCCGTTTCCTACGAGCAGTACTTC; CDR3aa: CASSRHLGTAVSYEQYF
d_gene: .; j_gene: TRBJ1-1; v_gene: TRBV9; abundance: .; CDR3nt: TGTGCCAGCAGCGTAGGGCTCTTTCTCGGAAAGAACACTGAAGCTTTCTTT; CDR3aa: CASSVGLFLGKNTEAFF
d_gene: .; j_gene: TRBJ2-6; v_gene: TRBV21-1; abundance: .; CDR3nt: TGTGCCAGCAGCAACCCTGGGGCCAACGTCCTGACTTTC; CDR3aa: CASSNPGANVLTF
d_gene: .; j_gene: TRBJ1-6; v_gene: TRBV7-2; abundance: .; CDR3nt: TGTGCCAGCAGCTTAAGCCCGGGGTTGGGGAATTCACCCCTCCACTTT; CDR3aa: CASSLSPGLGNSPLHF
d_gene: TRBD1; j_gene: TRBJ2-6; v_gene: TRBV27; abundance: .; CDR3nt: TGTGCCAGCAGTCCCACAGGGGGCACTGGGGCCAACGTCCTGACTTTC; CDR3aa: CASSPTGGTGANVLTF
d_gene: TRBD1; j_gene: TRBJ1-1; v_gene: TRBV20-1; abundance: few; CDR3nt: TGCAGTGCTAGACCTACAGGGGGAGGAACTGAAGCTTTCTTT; CDR3aa: CSARPTGGGTEAFF
d_gene: TRBD1; j_gene: TRBJ2-7; v_gene: TRBV27; abundance: .; CDR3nt: TGTGCCAGCAGTACTGGACAGGGGGGCTACGAGCAGTACTTC; CDR3aa: CASSTGQGGYEQYF
d_gene: .; j_gene: TRBJ1-2; v_gene: TRBV5-1; abundance: few; CDR3nt: TGCGCCAGCAGCTACCGGGACACATCTAACTATGGCTACACCTTC; CDR3aa: CASSYRDTSNYGYTF
d_gene: .; j_gene: TRBJ1-4; v_gene: TRBV7-9; abundance: .; CDR3nt: TGTGCCAGCAGCGACAGGTCGGCAACTAATGAAAAACTGTTTTTT; CDR3aa: CASSDRSATNEKLFF
d_gene: TRBD2; j_gene: TRBJ2-7; v_gene: TRBV20-1; abundance: .; CDR3nt: TGCAGTGCTAGAGATCTGGGACTAGCGGGAGTTGGCTCCTACGAGCAGTACTTC; CDR3aa: CSARDLGLAGVGSYEQYF
d_gene: TRBD2; j_gene: TRBJ2-7; v_gene: TRBV7-2; abundance: few; CDR3nt: TGTGCCAGCAGCTTGTCTAGCGGGGGTTCCTACGAGCAGTACTTC; CDR3aa: CASSLSSGGSYEQYF
d_gene: .; j_gene: TRBJ2-7; v_gene: TRBV7-2; abundance: few; CDR3nt: TGTGCCAGCAGCTTAAGAGGATGGGGCGAGCAGTACTTC; CDR3aa: CASSLRGWGEQYF
d_gene: .; j_gene: TRBJ2-1; v_gene: TRBV10-3; abundance: many; CDR3nt: TGTGCCATCAGCCAGACAAACTACAATGAGCAGTTCTTC; CDR3aa: CAISQTNYNEQFF
d_gene: TRBD1; j_gene: TRBJ2-3; v_gene: TRBV28; abundance: once; CDR3nt: TGTGCCAGCAGTTTAACTGACAGGGAGTCAGATACGCAGTATTTT; CDR3aa: CASSLTDRESDTQYF
d_gene: .; j_gene: TRBJ2-2; v_gene: TRBV24-1; abundance: .; CDR3nt: TGTGCCACCAGTGATTTCAGCGGGACACCAAACACCGGGGAGCTGTTTTTT; CDR3aa: CATSDFSGTPNTGELFF
d_gene: .; j_gene: TRBJ2-1; v_gene: TRBV12-3/TRBV12-4; abundance: .; CDR3nt: TGTGCCAGCAGTCGACTAGTCCCCTACAATGAGCAGTTCTTC; CDR3aa: CASSRLVPYNEQFF
d_gene: .; j_gene: TRBJ2-1; v_gene: TRBV20-1; abundance: few; CDR3nt: TGCAGTGCCCAGGGACTGAGCTCCTACAATGAGCAGTTCTTC; CDR3aa: CSAQGLSSYNEQFF
d_gene: TRBD2; j_gene: TRBJ2-3; v_gene: TRBV7-8; abundance: .; CDR3nt: TGTGCCAGCAGCTTCGAGGCATTACTAGCGGGGGTTGTAGCAGATACGCAGTATTTT; CDR3aa: CASSFEALLAGVVADTQYF
d_gene: TRBD2; j_gene: TRBJ2-1; v_gene: TRBV7-9; abundance: few; CDR3nt: TGTGCCAGCAGCGAGGGTAGCGGGGGGGAGAATGAGCAGTTCTTC; CDR3aa: CASSEGSGGENEQFF
d_gene: .; j_gene: TRBJ2-1; v_gene: TRBV11-2; abundance: .; CDR3nt: TGTGCCAGCAGCTTACTGCCGAACCGACTCTACAATGAGCAGTTCTTC; CDR3aa: CASSLLPNRLYNEQFF
d_gene: .; j_gene: TRBJ1-2; v_gene: TRBV3-1; abundance: few; CDR3nt: TGTGCCAGCAGCCAAGGGAACCTACGGGGCTATGGCTACACCTTC; CDR3aa: CASSQGNLRGYGYTF
d_gene: .; j_gene: TRBJ2-2; v_gene: TRBV29-1; abundance: .; CDR3nt: TGCAGCGTTACAGGGCCCGCGAACACCGGGGAGCTGTTTTTT; CDR3aa: CSVTGPANTGELFF
d_gene: TRBD2; j_gene: TRBJ2-6; v_gene: TRBV7-8; abundance: .; CDR3nt: TGTGCCAGCAGCATACGGACTAGCGGGAGTGCTGGGGTCAACGTCCTAACTTTC; CDR3aa: CASSIRTSGSAGVNVLTF
d_gene: .; j_gene: TRBJ1-4; v_gene: TRBV4-1; abundance: .; CDR3nt: TGCGCCAGCGGCCAAGATCGGGGGGGAGAGGAAAAACTGTTTTTT; CDR3aa: CASGQDRGGEEKLFF
d_gene: TRBD1; j_gene: TRBJ2-1; v_gene: TRBV28; abundance: once; CDR3nt: TGTGCCGGACGTAGGACAGGGCCCTACAATGAGCAGTTCTTC; CDR3aa: CAGRRTGPYNEQFF
d_gene: .; j_gene: TRBJ2-1; v_gene: TRBV27; abundance: .; CDR3nt: TGTGCCAGCAGTTACTCGGGACGGGAGCAGTTCTTC; CDR3aa: CASSYSGREQFF
d_gene: .; j_gene: TRBJ2-1; v_gene: TRBV14; abundance: .; CDR3nt: TGTGCCAGCAGCCATGACAGCGTCTCCTACAATGAGCAGTTCTTC; CDR3aa: CASSHDSVSYNEQFF
d_gene: .; j_gene: TRBJ2-5; v_gene: TRBV29-1; abundance: .; CDR3nt: TGCAGCGCCACGGGACTGTCGAAGACCCAGTACTTC; CDR3aa: CSATGLSKTQYF
d_gene: .; j_gene: TRBJ2-5; v_gene: TRBV20-1; abundance: .; CDR3nt: TGCAGTGTCAGAGGACGTGGGCAGTGGGTTTTAGAGACCCAGTACTTC; CDR3aa: CSVRGRGQWVLETQYF
d_gene: .; j_gene: TRBJ1-6; v_gene: TRBV14; abundance: .; CDR3nt: TGTGCCAGCAGCCAAGTAACCCGTTATTCACCCCTCCACTTT; CDR3aa: CASSQVTRYSPLHF
d_gene: .; j_gene: TRBJ1-2; v_gene: TRBV9; abundance: few; CDR3nt: TGTGCCAGCAGCGGAGGGACGGATAGCTATGGCTACACCTTC; CDR3aa: CASSGGTDSYGYTF
d_gene: .; j_gene: TRBJ2-7; v_gene: TRBV27; abundance: many; CDR3nt: TGTGCCAGCAGTTGGACAGTTTCCTACGAGCAGTACTTC; CDR3aa: CASSWTVSYEQYF